The rows below give T cell receptor beta chains drawn from one sample of a study of cytomegalovirus exposure and HLA in healthy donors. Profiling relied on immunoSEQ multiplex PCR, and the TCRdb table lists in-frame clones only, not all of them. The sample records roughly 130,000 clones, roughly 80% being singletons. The sample taken for sequencing was PBMCs. These receptor sequences come from a man in his forties in good health and CMV-seronegative. Both conserved end residues are trimmed from each CDR3.

CDR3 protein: ASSLFRDRKAVEQY; V gene: TRBV7-9; J gene: TRBJ2-7
CDR3 protein: ASSPGSGRTSRGEQY; V gene: TRBV5-1; J gene: TRBJ2-7
CDR3 protein: ASSRDRAYGYT; V gene: TRBV19; J gene: TRBJ1-2
CDR3 protein: ASSPRSGPDEQY; V gene: TRBV18; J gene: TRBJ2-7
CDR3 protein: ASSESGGSYNKQF; V gene: TRBV9; J gene: TRBJ2-1
CDR3 protein: AWTNDIAQPQH; V gene: TRBV30; J gene: TRBJ1-5
CDR3 protein: ASSVTLSGETQY; V gene: TRBV19; J gene: TRBJ2-5
CDR3 protein: ASSPDSRPSGNTIY; V gene: TRBV9; J gene: TRBJ1-3
CDR3 protein: ASSYAGTGTYEQY; V gene: TRBV6-5; J gene: TRBJ2-7
CDR3 protein: ASSPGLQGGYEQY; V gene: TRBV18; J gene: TRBJ2-7
CDR3 protein: ASSEYTGTGAFYGYT; V gene: TRBV25-1; J gene: TRBJ1-2
CDR3 protein: ASSFAGNEQY; V gene: TRBV7-9; J gene: TRBJ2-7
CDR3 protein: ASSATKDVGELF; V gene: TRBV19; J gene: TRBJ2-2
CDR3 protein: ASSQPGQGDGYT; V gene: TRBV5-6; J gene: TRBJ1-2
CDR3 protein: ASSAVTVYGYT; V gene: TRBV28; J gene: TRBJ1-2
CDR3 protein: ASSLTGTGDGYT; V gene: TRBV7-8; J gene: TRBJ1-2
CDR3 protein: ASSVVTEGGYT; V gene: TRBV6-1; J gene: TRBJ1-2
CDR3 protein: ASSPLMAETQY; V gene: TRBV18; J gene: TRBJ2-5
CDR3 protein: ASSPRWGDNQPQH; V gene: TRBV19; J gene: TRBJ1-5
CDR3 protein: ASEAHGPGGEKLF; V gene: TRBV30; J gene: TRBJ1-4
CDR3 protein: ASSFDSGRATAGELF; V gene: TRBV5-1; J gene: TRBJ2-2
CDR3 protein: ASSLDRGGNQPQH; V gene: TRBV5-1; J gene: TRBJ1-5
CDR3 protein: AIDRAGWYEQY; V gene: TRBV6-1; J gene: TRBJ2-7
CDR3 protein: ASSLDLTGLREQY; V gene: TRBV11-2; J gene: TRBJ2-7
CDR3 protein: ASSYGDSSYEQY; V gene: TRBV6-6; J gene: TRBJ2-7
CDR3 protein: ASSRGLGTEAF; V gene: TRBV6-5; J gene: TRBJ1-1
CDR3 protein: ASSLSGGGQPQH; V gene: TRBV6-6; J gene: TRBJ1-5
CDR3 protein: ASSLAPRTLQETQY; V gene: TRBV7-9; J gene: TRBJ2-5
CDR3 protein: ASSLPTGENTEAF; V gene: TRBV4-1; J gene: TRBJ1-1
CDR3 protein: ASSWDSATGELF; V gene: TRBV19; J gene: TRBJ2-2
CDR3 protein: ASSPGGSYNEQF; V gene: TRBV14; J gene: TRBJ2-1
CDR3 protein: ASSGTTSGRMGGNEQF; V gene: TRBV9; J gene: TRBJ2-1
CDR3 protein: ASRPYHSGNTGELF; V gene: TRBV5-1; J gene: TRBJ2-2
CDR3 protein: ASSSYSGGPGNEQF; V gene: TRBV27; J gene: TRBJ2-1
CDR3 protein: ASSPGDRRLIAKNIQY; V gene: TRBV18; J gene: TRBJ2-4
CDR3 protein: ASSLAAAGGSEQY; V gene: TRBV11-2; J gene: TRBJ2-7
CDR3 protein: ASSPWGDPNTEAF; V gene: TRBV9; J gene: TRBJ1-1
CDR3 protein: ASNSGSNTQY; V gene: TRBV19; J gene: TRBJ2-3
CDR3 protein: ASSLGLAVTYEQY; V gene: TRBV7-9; J gene: TRBJ2-7
CDR3 protein: ATSNDRDYEQY; V gene: TRBV15; J gene: TRBJ2-7
CDR3 protein: ASSPTGDTQY; V gene: TRBV27; J gene: TRBJ2-3
CDR3 protein: SVTRQISYGYT; V gene: TRBV29-1; J gene: TRBJ1-2
CDR3 protein: ASGPTNSYEQY; V gene: TRBV5-1; J gene: TRBJ2-7
CDR3 protein: ASSQDATDSYEQY; V gene: TRBV4-1; J gene: TRBJ2-7
CDR3 protein: ASSGGRRGYT; V gene: TRBV2; J gene: TRBJ1-2
CDR3 protein: ASSLVSEITTEQY; V gene: TRBV7-2; J gene: TRBJ2-7
CDR3 protein: ASSFVQTSSYEQY; V gene: TRBV28; J gene: TRBJ2-7
CDR3 protein: ASSDGTSRSGDTQY; V gene: TRBV19; J gene: TRBJ2-3
CDR3 protein: ASSGGLAGVDEQF; V gene: TRBV5-1; J gene: TRBJ2-1
CDR3 protein: ASRGRGPRQPQH; V gene: TRBV6-1; J gene: TRBJ1-5
CDR3 protein: ASNLDYPPPSTDTQY; V gene: TRBV27; J gene: TRBJ2-3
CDR3 protein: ASGGLSYEQY; V gene: TRBV7-9; J gene: TRBJ2-7
CDR3 protein: ASSARTGAGEQF; V gene: TRBV6-4; J gene: TRBJ2-1
CDR3 protein: ASSKDTNTGELF; V gene: TRBV5-1; J gene: TRBJ2-2
CDR3 protein: AISEITGNTIY; V gene: TRBV10-3; J gene: TRBJ1-3
CDR3 protein: ASTTGDRRNEKLF; V gene: TRBV7-9; J gene: TRBJ1-4